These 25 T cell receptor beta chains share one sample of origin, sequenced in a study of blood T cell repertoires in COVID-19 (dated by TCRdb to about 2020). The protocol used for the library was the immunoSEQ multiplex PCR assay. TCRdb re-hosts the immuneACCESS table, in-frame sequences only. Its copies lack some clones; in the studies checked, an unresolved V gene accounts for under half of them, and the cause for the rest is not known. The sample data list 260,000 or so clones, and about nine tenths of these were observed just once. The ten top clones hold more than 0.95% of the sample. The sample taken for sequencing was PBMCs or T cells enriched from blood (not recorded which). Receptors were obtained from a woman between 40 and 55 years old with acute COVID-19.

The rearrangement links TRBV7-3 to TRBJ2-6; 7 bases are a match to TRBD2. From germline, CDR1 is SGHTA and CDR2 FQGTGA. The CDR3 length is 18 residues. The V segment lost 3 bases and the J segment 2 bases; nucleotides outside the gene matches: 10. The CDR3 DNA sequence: TGTGCCAGCAGCTTGATCGGGCGCGGGGGAGCTGGGGCCAACGTCCTGACTTTC. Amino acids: CASSLIGRGGAGANVLTF.

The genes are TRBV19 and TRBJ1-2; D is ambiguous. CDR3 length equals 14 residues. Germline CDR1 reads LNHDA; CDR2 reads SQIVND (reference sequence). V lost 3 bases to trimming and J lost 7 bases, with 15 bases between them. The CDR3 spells CASSIWGVSAGYTF. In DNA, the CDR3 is TGTGCCAGTAGTATTTGGGGAGTTTCGGCTGGCTACACCTTC.

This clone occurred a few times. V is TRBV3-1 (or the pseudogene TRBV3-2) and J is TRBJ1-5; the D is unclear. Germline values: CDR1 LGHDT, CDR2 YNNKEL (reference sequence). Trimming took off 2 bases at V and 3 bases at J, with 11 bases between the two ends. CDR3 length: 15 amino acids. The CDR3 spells CASSQSAVPNQPQHF. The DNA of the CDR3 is TGTGCCAGCAGCCAATCAGCGGTCCCCAATCAGCCCCAGCATTTT.

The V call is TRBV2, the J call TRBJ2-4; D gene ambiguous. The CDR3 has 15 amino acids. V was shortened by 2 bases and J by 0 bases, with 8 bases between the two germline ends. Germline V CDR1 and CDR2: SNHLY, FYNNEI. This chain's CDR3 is CASSEYQLAKNIQYF. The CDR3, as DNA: TGTGCCAGCAGTGAATACCAGTTAGCCAAAAACATTCAGTACTTC.

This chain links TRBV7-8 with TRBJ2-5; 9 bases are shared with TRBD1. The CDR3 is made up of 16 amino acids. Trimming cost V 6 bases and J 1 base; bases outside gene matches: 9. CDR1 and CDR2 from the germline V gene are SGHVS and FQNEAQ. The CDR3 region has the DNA TGTGCCAGCAGTGAGGGAACAGGGGGCTTCCAAGAGACCCAGTACTTC. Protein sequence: CASSEGTGGFQETQYF.

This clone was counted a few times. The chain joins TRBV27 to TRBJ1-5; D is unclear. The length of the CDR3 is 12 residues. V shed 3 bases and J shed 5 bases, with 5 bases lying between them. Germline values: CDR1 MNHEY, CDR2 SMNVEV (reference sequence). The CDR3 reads CASSFLDQPQHF. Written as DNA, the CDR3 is TGTGCCAGCAGTTTTCTCGATCAGCCCCAGCATTTT.

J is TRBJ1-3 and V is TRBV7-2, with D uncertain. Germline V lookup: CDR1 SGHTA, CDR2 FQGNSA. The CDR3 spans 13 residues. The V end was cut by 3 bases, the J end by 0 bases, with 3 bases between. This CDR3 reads CASSFLSGNTIYF. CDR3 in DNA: TGTGCCAGCAGCTTCCTCTCTGGAAACACCATATATTTT.

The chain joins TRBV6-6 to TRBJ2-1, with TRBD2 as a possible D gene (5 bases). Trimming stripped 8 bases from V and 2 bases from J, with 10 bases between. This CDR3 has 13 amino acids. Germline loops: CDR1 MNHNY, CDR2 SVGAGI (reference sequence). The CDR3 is CASLDYPYNEQFF. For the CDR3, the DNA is TGTGCCAGCCTTGACTACCCCTACAATGAGCAGTTCTTC.

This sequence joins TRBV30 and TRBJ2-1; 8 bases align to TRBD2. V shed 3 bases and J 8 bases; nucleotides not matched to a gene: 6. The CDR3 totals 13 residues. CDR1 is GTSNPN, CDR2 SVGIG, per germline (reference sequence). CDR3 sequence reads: CAWSGLAGDEQFF. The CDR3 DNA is TGTGCCTGGAGCGGGCTAGCGGGTGATGAGCAGTTCTTC.

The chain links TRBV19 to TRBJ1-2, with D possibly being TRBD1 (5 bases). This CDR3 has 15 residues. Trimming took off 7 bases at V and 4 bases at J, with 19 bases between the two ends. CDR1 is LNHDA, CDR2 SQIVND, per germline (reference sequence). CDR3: CASTPYGGAGYGYTF. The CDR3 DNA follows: TGTGCCAGTACCCCATACGGTGGGGCTGGCTATGGCTACACCTTC.

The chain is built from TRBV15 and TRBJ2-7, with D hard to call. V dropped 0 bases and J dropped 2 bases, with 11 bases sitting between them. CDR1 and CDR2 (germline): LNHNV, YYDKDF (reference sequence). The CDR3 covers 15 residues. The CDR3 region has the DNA TGTGCCACCAGCAGAGATCTTACAGCTACCTACGAGCAGTACTTC. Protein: CATSRDLTATYEQYF.

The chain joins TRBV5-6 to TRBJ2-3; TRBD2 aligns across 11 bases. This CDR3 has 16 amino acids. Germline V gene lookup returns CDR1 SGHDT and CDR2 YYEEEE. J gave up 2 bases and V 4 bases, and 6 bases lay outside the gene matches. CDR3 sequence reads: CASSDGTSGLTDTQYF. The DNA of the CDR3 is TGTGCCAGCAGCGATGGGACTAGCGGCCTCACAGATACGCAGTATTTT. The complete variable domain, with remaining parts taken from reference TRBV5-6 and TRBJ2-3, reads DAGVTQSPTHLIKTRGQQVTLRCSPKSGHDTVSWYQQALGQGPQFIFQYYEEEERQRGNFPDRFSGHQFPNYSSELNVNALLLGDSALYLCASSDGTSGLTDTQYFGPGTRLTVL.

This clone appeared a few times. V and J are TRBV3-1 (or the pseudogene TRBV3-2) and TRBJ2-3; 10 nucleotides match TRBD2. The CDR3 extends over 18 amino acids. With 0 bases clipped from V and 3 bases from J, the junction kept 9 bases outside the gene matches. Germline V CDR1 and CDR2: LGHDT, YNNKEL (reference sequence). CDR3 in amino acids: CASSQDWGSGRGTDTQYF. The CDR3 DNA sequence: TGTGCCAGCAGCCAAGATTGGGGAAGCGGGAGGGGAACAGATACGCAGTATTTT.

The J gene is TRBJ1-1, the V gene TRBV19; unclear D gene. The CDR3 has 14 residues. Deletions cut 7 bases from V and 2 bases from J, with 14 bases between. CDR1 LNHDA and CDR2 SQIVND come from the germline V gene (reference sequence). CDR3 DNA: TGTGCCAGTAAAATGGGTCCGGGAAACACTGAAGCTTTCTTT. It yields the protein CASKMGPGNTEAFF.

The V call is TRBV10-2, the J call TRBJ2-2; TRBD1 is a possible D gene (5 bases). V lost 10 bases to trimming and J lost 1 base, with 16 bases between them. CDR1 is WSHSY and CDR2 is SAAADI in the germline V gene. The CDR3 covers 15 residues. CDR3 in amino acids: CATTGDLGNTGELFF. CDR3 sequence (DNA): TGCGCCACAACAGGAGACTTGGGGAACACCGGGGAGCTGTTTTTT.

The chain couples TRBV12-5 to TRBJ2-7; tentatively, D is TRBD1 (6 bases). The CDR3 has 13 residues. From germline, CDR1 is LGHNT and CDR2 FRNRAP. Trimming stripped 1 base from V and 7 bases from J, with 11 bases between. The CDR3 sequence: CASGLDPQGEQYV. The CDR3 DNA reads TGTGCTAGTGGTTTGGACCCACAGGGAGAGCAGTACGTC.

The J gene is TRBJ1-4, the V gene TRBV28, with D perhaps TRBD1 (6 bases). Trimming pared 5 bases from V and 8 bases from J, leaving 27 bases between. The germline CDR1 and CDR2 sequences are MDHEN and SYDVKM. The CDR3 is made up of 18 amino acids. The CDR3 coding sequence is TGTGCCAGCAGTCCCGAGGGGGTCTCACCAGAAGTAGGCGAAAAACTGTTTTTT. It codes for CASSPEGVSPEVGEKLFF.

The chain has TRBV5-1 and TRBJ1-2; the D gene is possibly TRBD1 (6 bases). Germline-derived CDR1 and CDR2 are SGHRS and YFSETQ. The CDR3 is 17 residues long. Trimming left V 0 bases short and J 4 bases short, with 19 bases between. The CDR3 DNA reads TGCGCCAGCAGCTTGGTTTTCGAAATGGACAGCGTCTATGGCTACACCTTC. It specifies CASSLVFEMDSVYGYTF.

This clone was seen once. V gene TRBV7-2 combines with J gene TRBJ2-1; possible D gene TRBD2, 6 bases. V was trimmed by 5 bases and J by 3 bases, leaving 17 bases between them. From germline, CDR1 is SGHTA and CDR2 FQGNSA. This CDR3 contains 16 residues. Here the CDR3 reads CASSPYGRGVYNEQFF. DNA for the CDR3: TGTGCCAGCAGCCCCTACGGGAGAGGGGTCTACAATGAGCAGTTCTTC.

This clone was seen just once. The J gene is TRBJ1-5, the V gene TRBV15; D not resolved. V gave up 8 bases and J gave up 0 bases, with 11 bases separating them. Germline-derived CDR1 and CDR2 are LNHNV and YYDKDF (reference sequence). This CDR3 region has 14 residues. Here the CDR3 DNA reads TGTGCCACCGCCAGGAGGGATAGCAATCAGCCCCAGCATTTT. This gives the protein CATARRDSNQPQHF.

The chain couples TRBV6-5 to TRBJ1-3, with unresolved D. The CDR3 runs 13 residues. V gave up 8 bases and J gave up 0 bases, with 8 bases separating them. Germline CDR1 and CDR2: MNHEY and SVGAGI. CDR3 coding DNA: TGTGCCAGCGTGGACTACTCTGGAAACACCATATATTTT. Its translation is CASVDYSGNTIYF.

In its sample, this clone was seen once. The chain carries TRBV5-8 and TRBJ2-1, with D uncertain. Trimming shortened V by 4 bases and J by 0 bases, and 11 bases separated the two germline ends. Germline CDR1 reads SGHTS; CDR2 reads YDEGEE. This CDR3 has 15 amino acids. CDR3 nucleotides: TGTGCCAGCAGCGACCGGGTCCCCTCCTACAATGAGCAGTTCTTC. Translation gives CASSDRVPSYNEQFF.

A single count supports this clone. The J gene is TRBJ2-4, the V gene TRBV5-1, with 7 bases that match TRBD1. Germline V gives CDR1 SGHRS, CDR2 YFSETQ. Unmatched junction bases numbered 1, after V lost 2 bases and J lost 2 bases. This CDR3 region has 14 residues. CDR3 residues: CASSLQGTKNIQYF. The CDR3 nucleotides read TGCGCCAGCAGCTTACAGGGGACCAAAAACATTCAGTACTTC.

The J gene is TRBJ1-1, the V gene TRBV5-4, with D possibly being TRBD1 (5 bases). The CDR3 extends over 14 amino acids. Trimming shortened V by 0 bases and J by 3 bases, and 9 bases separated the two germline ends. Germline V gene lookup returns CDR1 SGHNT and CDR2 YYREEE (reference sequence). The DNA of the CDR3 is TGTGCCAGCAGCTTGGCAGGGAAATACACTGAAGCTTTCTTT. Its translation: CASSLAGKYTEAFF.

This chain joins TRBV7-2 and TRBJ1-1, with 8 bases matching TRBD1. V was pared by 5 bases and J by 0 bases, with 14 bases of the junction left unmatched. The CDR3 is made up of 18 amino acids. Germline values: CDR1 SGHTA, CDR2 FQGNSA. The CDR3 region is CASSPRPGQDLMNTEAFF. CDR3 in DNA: TGTGCCAGCAGCCCTAGGCCGGGACAGGACCTCATGAACACTGAAGCTTTCTTT.